The 14 T cell receptor beta chains below all came from one sample that was sequenced in a study of T cell repertoires in cytomegalovirus infection. TCRdb re-analysed the reads in MiXCR, keeping a single row per CDR3 protein. The sample carries some 300,000 distinct CDR3 sequences, approximately 10% recorded once. The specimen sequenced was PBMCs. The receptors stem from a human donor in good health (CMV status not recorded). Some clones in this sample may be carry-over from other donors' samples.

This clonotype came up many times. The chain combines TRBV5-1 with TRBJ1-1; possible D gene TRBD1, 5 bases. This CDR3 contains 13 residues. V was trimmed by 3 bases and J by 4 bases, leaving 10 bases between them. Per germline, CDR1 SGHRS and CDR2 YFSETQ. The CDR3 sequence is CASSSNGGTEAFF. In DNA form, the CDR3 reads TGCGCCAGCAGCTCTAACGGGGGCACTGAAGCTTTCTTT.

Ten or more counts support this clonotype. The rearrangement joins TRBV6-1 to TRBJ2-2; 12 bases align to TRBD2. Germline CDR1 reads MNHNS; CDR2 reads SASEGT. With V trimmed by 11 bases and J by 6 bases, 4 bases remained unmatched. This CDR3 is built from 13 residues. The CDR3 DNA is TGTGCCTCCACTAGCGGGGGGCCCGGGGAGCTGTTTTTT. This encodes CASTSGGPGELFF.

This clonotype appeared many times. CDR3: CASSLLTGFRETQYF. The CDR3 nucleotides are TGTGCCAGCAGTTTATTGACAGGGTTCCGGGAGACCCAGTACTTC. The chain has TRBV28 and TRBJ2-5; 7 bases are shared with TRBD1. The germline V gene encodes CDR1 MDHEN and CDR2 SYDVKM. The ends lost 1 base at V and 5 bases at J; junction bases unmatched: 7. CDR3 length: 15 amino acids.

This clonotype was detected many times. The chain has TRBV10-3 and TRBJ1-2; D unclear. V was trimmed by 6 bases and J by 2 bases, leaving 10 bases between them. Germline V gene lookup returns CDR1 ENHRY and CDR2 SYGVKD. This CDR3 has 13 amino acids. The CDR3 nucleotides are TGTGCCATCAGGGTGGGTGGAAACTATGGCTACACCTTC. It yields the protein CAIRVGGNYGYTF.

This clonotype has a handful of counts. The CDR3 bases are TGCAGTGCTAGAGATCTAGGGGGTGAAGGTGAAAAACTGTTTTTT. Its translation: CSARDLGGEGEKLFF. The gene calls are TRBV20-1 and TRBJ1-4; a possible D gene is TRBD1 (6 bases). V was clipped by 0 bases and J by 7 bases, with 15 bases between them. This CDR3 contains 15 residues. CDR1 is DFQATT, CDR2 SNEGSKA, per germline (reference sequence).

This clonotype came up many times. This rearrangement joins TRBV20-1 to TRBJ1-3; no clear D gene. Germline V gene data show CDR1 as DFQATT and CDR2 as SNEGSKA (reference sequence). V lost 6 bases and J 4 bases, leaving 16 bases between the germline ends. The CDR3 extends over 14 amino acids. The CDR3 nucleotides read TGCAGTGCCGCCGGGCCAGACCGCGGAAACACCATATATTTT. Translated, it gives CSAAGPDRGNTIYF.

This clonotype was seen at least ten times. This chain joins TRBV5-1 and TRBJ2-1; TRBD2 agrees at 10 bases. The CDR3 sequence is 16 residues long. The V and J ends lost 2 bases and 0 bases, in that order; junction bases with no gene match: 2. Germline assignment: CDR1 SGHRS and CDR2 YFSETQ. CDR3: CASSFASGGSYNEQFF. The CDR3 bases are TGCGCCAGCAGCTTCGCTAGCGGGGGCTCCTACAATGAGCAGTTCTTC.

This sequence joins TRBV2 and TRBJ1-1, with D tentatively TRBD1 (6 bases). This CDR3 spans 16 amino acids. V lost 4 bases, J lost 1 base, and 16 bases lay in between. The V gene's germline CDR1 is SNHLY and CDR2 FYNNEI. The chain's CDR3 is CASSVTPGAPNTEAFF. CDR3 DNA: TGTGCCAGCAGTGTGACGCCAGGGGCTCCGAACACTGAAGCTTTCTTT. The full variable domain, in which reference TRBV2 and TRBJ1-1 provide the parts outside the CDR3, is EPEVTQTPSHQVTQMGQEVILRCVPISNHLYFYWYRQILGQKVEFLVSFYNNEISEKSEIFDDQFSVERPDGSNFTLKIRSTKLEDSAMYFCASSVTPGAPNTEAFFGQGTRLTVV.

This clonotype was recorded many times. This CDR3 reads CASSRQGAIGTEAFF. In DNA form, the CDR3 reads TGTGCCAGCAGTCGACAGGGGGCTATAGGCACTGAAGCTTTCTTT. The chain combines TRBV6-1 with TRBJ1-1; 10 nucleotides agree with TRBD1. The CDR3 loop spans 15 amino acids. The V gene end was trimmed by 5 bases and the J gene end by 4 bases; junction bases not matched to a gene: 7. In germline, CDR1 is MNHNS, CDR2 SASEGT.

This clonotype has ten or more counts. DNA for the CDR3: TGTGCCAGCAGTTCCCGGGACAGGGGGCTCGGAGGGGAGCTGTTTTTT. Protein sequence: CASSSRDRGLGGELFF. V gene TRBV28 combines with J gene TRBJ2-2, with 12 bases identical to TRBD1. The CDR3 contains 16 residues. J gave up 8 bases and V 4 bases, and 8 bases lay outside the gene matches. In germline, CDR1 is MDHEN, CDR2 SYDVKM.

In its sample, this clonotype was seen a few times. The chain carries TRBV7-9 and TRBJ2-2; 8 bases align to TRBD1. The CDR3 runs 17 residues. V shed 1 base and J 1 base; nucleotides not matched to a gene: 5. Germline CDR1 and CDR2: SEHNR and FQNEAQ (reference sequence). CDR3 in amino acids: CASSLDSGQGNTGELFF. CDR3 nucleotide sequence: TGTGCCAGCAGCTTAGACTCTGGACAGGGGAACACCGGGGAGCTGTTTTTT.

This clonotype was detected many times. This rearrangement joins TRBV11-2 to TRBJ1-4, with TRBD1 matching over 7 bases. The CDR3 extends over 15 amino acids. Germline CDR1 SGHAT, CDR2 FQNNGV. Trimming cost V 5 bases and J 4 bases; bases outside gene matches: 7. CDR3 DNA: TGTGCCAGCAGCCGATACGGGACAGTTAATGAAAAACTGTTTTTT. Protein: CASSRYGTVNEKLFF.

V and J are TRBV28 and TRBJ1-3; D perhaps matches TRBD1 (5 bases). CDR3 length: 13 amino acids. V lost 5 bases and J lost 8, with 13 bases in between. In germline, CDR1 is MDHEN, CDR2 SYDVKM. In DNA form, the CDR3 reads TGTGCCAGCAGTGACCCAAAGGGACACACCATATATTTT. It is translated as CASSDPKGHTIYF.

This clonotype has more than one count but fewer than ten. CDR3 sequence reads: CASSQGGRILQSEQFF. The CDR3 DNA is TGTGCCAGCAGCCAAGGGGGGCGAATCCTACAATCGGAGCAGTTCTTC. This sequence joins TRBV14 and TRBJ2-1, with D maybe TRBD1 (6 bases). The V gene's germline CDR1 is SGHDN and CDR2 FVKESK. V lost 1 base and J 10 bases, leaving 20 bases between the germline ends. The CDR3 consists of 16 residues.